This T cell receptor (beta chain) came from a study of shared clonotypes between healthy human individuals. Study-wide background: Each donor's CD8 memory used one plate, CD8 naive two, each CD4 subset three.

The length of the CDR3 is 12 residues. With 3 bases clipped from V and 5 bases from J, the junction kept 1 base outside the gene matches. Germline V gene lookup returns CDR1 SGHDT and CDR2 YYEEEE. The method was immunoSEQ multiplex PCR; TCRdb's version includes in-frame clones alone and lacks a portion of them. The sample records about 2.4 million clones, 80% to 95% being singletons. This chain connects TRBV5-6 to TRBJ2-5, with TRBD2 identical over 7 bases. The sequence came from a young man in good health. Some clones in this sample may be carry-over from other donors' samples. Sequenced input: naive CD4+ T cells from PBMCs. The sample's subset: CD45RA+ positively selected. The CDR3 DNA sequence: TGTGCCAGCAGCTGGGAGGGGGAGACCCAGTACTTC. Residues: CASSWEGETQYF.